This T cell receptor (beta chain) was obtained from a study of blood T cell repertoires in COVID-19. Study at large: Spain, Italy and the United States supplied samples that represented acute and convalescent COVID-19. Sources were T cells, B-cell-depleted T cells, or PBMCs; the material itself was cDNA or gDNA.

How the authors handled the data: Amplification of reference gene primers provided the estimated nucleated cell counts. TCRdb keeps only in-frame clones here, not all; method: immunoSEQ multiplex PCR. V, J and clone size reflect that table, while D and trimming were determined from the DNA. This sample has around 70,000 clones, with 81% found just once. The sequenced sample consisted of peripheral blood. The sequence was obtained from a woman between 65 and 79 years old with acute or convalescent COVID-19.

In DNA form, the CDR3 reads TGTGCCAGCAGTTGGGCGTTCTCTGGAAACACCATATATTTT. It encodes CASSWAFSGNTIYF. The chain links TRBV2 to TRBJ1-3; no definite D call. The CDR3 runs to 14 residues. In germline, CDR1 is SNHLY, CDR2 FYNNEI. The V gene lost 5 bases and the J gene lost 0 bases, with 8 bases spanning the gap.